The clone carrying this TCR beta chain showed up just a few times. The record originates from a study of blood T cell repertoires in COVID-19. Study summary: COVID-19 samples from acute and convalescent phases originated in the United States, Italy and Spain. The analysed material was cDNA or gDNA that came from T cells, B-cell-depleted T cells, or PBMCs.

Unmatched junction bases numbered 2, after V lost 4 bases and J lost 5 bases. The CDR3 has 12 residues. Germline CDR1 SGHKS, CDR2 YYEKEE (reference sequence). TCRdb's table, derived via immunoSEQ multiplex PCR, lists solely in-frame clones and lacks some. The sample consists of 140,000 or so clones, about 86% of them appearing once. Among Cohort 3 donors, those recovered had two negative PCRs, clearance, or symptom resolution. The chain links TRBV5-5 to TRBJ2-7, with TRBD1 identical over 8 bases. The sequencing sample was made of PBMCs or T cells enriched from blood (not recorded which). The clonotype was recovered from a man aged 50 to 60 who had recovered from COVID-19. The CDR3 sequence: CASSPDRDEQYF. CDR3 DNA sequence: TGTGCCAGCAGCCCGGACAGGGACGAGCAGTACTTC.